This record covers a single T cell receptor beta chain. Here immunoSEQ multiplex PCR was the method, and the copy in TCRdb shows in-frame clones only, minus some. The table shows around 25,000 clones, with approximately 77% occurring only once. This record belongs to a study of blood T cell repertoires in COVID-19. Study information: The United States, Italy and Spain supplied acute and convalescent COVID-19 samples. PBMCs, B-cell-depleted T cells, or T cells provided the cDNA or gDNA that made up the material.

The CDR3 sequence is 17 residues long. The V gene lost 0 bases and the J gene lost 2 bases, with 11 bases spanning the gap. Germline V CDR1 and CDR2: LGHDT, YNNKEL (reference sequence). The sequence was collected from a man at least 80 years old with active or convalescent COVID-19. The chain employs TRBV3-1 (or the pseudogene TRBV3-2) and TRBJ1-6, with unresolved D. Sequenced material: peripheral blood. CDR3 sequence (DNA): TGTGCCAGCAGCCAAGATGTCTTTGGAGCCTATAATTCACCCCTCCACTTT. Translated, it gives CASSQDVFGAYNSPLHF.